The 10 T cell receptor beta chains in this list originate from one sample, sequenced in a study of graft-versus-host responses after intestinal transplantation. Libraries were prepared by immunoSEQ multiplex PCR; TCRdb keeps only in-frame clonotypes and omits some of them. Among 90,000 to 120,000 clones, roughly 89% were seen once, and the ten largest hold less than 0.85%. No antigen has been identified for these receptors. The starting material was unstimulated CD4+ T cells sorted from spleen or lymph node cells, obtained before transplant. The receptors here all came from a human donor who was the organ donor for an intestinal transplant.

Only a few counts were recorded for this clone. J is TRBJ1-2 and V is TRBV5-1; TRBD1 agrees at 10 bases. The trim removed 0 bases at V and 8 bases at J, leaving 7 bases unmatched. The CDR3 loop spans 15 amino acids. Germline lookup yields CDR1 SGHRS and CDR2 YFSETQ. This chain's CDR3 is CASSLGDRGKYGYTF. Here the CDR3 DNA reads TGCGCCAGCAGCTTGGGGGACAGGGGAAAATACGGCTACACCTTC.

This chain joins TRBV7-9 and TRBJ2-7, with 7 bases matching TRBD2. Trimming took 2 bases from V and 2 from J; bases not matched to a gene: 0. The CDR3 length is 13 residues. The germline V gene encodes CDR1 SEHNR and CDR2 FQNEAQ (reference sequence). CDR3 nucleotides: TGTGCCAGCAGCTTAAGCGGGACCTACGAGCAGTACTTC. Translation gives CASSLSGTYEQYF. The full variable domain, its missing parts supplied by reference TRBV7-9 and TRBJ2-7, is DTGVSQNPRHKITKRGQNVTFRCDPISEHNRLYWYRQTLGQGPEFLTYFQNEAQLEKSRLLSDRFSAERPKGSFSTLEIQRTEQGDSAMYLCASSLSGTYEQYFGPGTRLTVT.

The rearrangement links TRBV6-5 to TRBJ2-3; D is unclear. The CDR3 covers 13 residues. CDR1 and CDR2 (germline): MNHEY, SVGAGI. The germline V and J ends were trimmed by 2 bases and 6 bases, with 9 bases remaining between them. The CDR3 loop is CASSYDPSDTQYF. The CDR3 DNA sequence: TGTGCCAGCAGTTACGACCCCTCGGATACGCAGTATTTT.

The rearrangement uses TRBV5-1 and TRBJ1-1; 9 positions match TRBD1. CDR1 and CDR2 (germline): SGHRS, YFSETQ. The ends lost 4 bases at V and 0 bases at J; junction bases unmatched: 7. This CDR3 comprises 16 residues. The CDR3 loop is CASSPPGQGMNTEAFF. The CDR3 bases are TGCGCCAGCAGCCCTCCGGGACAGGGAATGAACACTGAAGCTTTCTTT.

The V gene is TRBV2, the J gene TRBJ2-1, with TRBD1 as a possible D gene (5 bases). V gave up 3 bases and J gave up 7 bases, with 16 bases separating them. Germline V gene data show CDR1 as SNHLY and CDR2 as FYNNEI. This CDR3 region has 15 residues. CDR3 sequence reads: CASSDRQGQMNEQFF. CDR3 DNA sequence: TGTGCCAGCAGTGATCGGCAGGGCCAAATGAATGAGCAGTTCTTC.

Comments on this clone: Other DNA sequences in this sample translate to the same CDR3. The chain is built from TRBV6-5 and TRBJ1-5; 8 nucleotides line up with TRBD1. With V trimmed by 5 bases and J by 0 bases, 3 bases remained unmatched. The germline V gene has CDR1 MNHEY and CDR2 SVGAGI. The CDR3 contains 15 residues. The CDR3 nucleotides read TGTGCCAGCAGTCCGACAGGGGTTAGCAATCAGCCCCAGCATTTT. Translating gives CASSPTGVSNQPQHF.

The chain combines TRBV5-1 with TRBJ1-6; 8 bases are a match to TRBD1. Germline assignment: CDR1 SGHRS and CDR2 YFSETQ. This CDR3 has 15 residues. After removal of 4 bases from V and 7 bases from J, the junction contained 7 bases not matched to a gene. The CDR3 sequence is CASSGRTGQNSPLHF. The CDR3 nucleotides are TGCGCCAGCAGCGGACGGACAGGGCAGAATTCACCCCTCCACTTT.

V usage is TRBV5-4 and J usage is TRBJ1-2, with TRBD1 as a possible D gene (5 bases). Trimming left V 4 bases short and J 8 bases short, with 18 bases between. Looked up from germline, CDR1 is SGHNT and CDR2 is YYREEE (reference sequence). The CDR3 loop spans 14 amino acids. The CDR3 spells CASSQDPGKKGYTF. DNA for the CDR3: TGTGCCAGCAGCCAGGACCCAGGGAAGAAGGGCTACACCTTC.

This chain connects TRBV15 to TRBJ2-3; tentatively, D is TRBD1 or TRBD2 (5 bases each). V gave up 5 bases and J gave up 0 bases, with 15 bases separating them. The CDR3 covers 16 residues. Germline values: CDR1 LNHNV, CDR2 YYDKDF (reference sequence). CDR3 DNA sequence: TGTGCCACCAGCCGTTTGGGACGGACTAGCACAGATACGCAGTATTTT. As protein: CATSRLGRTSTDTQYF.

In DNA form, the CDR3 reads TGTGCCAGCAGTGAAGAAAAACTGTTTTTT. Its protein product is CASSEEKLFF. V gene TRBV6-1 combines with J gene TRBJ1-4; D is unclear. CDR1 is MNHNS and CDR2 is SASEGT in the germline V gene. V lost 1 base to trimming and J lost 9 bases, with 0 bases between them. The CDR3 runs 10 residues.